Sequencing of this TCR beta chain was carried out in a study of CD8+ T cells in alopecia areata. Study-level findings and limits: Clonality in lesional scalp, especially alopecia totalis/universalis, exceeded that of normal scalp.

Germline CDR1 MNHEY, CDR2 SMNVEV (reference sequence). This CDR3 has 16 residues. With 6 bases clipped from V and 7 bases from J, the junction kept 10 bases outside the gene matches. Sequencing relied on a cDNA template that was reverse transcribed from extracted RNA. Profiling relied on immunoSEQ multiplex PCR, and the TCRdb table lists in-frame clones only, not all of them. This sample carries approximately 54,000 clones, about 96% of them seen once, and the ten largest clones take around a quarter. A note on this clone: Its antigen is still unknown.

This chain links TRBV27 with TRBJ2-1; 12 nucleotides agree with TRBD2. The sequence was obtained from a human donor with alopecia areata. Here the sequenced sample was CD8+ T cells sorted from blood, taken at week 0. The CDR3 here is CASRVLAGGLWNEQFF. Here the CDR3 DNA reads TGTGCCAGCAGGGTCCTAGCGGGGGGGCTTTGGAATGAGCAGTTCTTC.